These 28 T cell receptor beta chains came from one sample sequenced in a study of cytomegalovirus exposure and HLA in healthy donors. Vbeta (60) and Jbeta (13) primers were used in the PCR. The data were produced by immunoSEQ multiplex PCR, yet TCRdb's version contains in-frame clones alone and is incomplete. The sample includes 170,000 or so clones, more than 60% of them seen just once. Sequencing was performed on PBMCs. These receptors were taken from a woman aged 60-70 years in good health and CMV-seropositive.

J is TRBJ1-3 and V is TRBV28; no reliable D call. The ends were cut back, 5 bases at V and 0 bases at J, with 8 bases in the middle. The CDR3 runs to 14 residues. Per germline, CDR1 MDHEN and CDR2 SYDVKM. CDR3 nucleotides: TGTGCCAGCAGTCCAGTCATCTCTGGAAACACCATATATTTT. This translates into CASSPVISGNTIYF.

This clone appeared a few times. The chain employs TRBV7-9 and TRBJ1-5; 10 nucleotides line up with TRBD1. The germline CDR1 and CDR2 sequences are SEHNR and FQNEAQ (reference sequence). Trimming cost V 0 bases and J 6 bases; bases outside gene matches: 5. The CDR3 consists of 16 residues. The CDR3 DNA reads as TGTGCCAGCAGCTTAGCAAGGACAGGGGGGGGTCAGCCCCAGCATTTT. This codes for CASSLARTGGGQPQHF. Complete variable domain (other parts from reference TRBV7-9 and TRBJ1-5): DTGVSQNPRHKITKRGQNVTFRCDPISEHNRLYWYRQTLGQGPEFLTYFQNEAQLEKSRLLSDRFSAERPKGSFSTLEIQRTEQGDSAMYLCASSLARTGGGQPQHFGDGTRLSIL.

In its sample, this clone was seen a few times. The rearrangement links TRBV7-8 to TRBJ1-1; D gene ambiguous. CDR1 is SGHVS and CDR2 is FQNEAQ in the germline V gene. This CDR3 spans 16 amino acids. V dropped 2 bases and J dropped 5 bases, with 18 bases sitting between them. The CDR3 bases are TGTGCCAGCAGCTTAAGGTCGGGAGGAGGAGAGACTGAAGCTTTCTTT. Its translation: CASSLRSGGGETEAFF.

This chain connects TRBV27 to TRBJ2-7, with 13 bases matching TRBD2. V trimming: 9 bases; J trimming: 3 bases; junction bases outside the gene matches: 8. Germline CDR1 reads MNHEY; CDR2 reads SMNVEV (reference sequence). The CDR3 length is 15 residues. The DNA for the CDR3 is TGTGCCAGTAGACCTGGGACTAGCGGGATCTACGAGCAGTACTTC. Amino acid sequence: CASRPGTSGIYEQYF.

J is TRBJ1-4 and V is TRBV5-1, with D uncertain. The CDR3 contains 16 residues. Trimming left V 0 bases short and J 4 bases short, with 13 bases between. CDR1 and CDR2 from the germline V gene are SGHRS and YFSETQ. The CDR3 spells CASSLERVRGNEKLFF. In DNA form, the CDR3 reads TGCGCCAGCAGCTTGGAACGGGTTCGGGGTAATGAAAAACTGTTTTTT.

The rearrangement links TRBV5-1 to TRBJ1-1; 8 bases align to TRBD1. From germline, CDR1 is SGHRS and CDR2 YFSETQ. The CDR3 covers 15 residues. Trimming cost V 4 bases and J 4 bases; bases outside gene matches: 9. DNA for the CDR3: TGCGCCAGCAGCAGCCCGACAGGGGAGGGCACTGAAGCTTTCTTT. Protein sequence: CASSSPTGEGTEAFF.

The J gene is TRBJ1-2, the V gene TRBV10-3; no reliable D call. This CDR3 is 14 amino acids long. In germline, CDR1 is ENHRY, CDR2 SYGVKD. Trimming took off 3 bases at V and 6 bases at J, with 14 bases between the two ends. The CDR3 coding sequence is TGTGCCATCAGTGACTCGAGGGTTGGCGATGGCTACACCTTC. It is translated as CAISDSRVGDGYTF.

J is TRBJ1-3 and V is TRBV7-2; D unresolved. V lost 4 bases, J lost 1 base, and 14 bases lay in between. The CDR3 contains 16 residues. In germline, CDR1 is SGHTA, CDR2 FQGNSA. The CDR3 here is CASSSRNSPSGNTIYF. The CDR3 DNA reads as TGTGCCAGCAGCTCCCGAAACTCACCGTCTGGAAACACCATATATTTT.

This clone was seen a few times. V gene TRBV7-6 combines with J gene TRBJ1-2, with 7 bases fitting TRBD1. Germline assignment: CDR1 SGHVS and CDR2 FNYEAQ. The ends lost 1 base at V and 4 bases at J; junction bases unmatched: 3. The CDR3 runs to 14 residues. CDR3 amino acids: CASSLDAGGYGYTF. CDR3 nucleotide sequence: TGTGCCAGCAGCTTAGACGCAGGGGGCTATGGCTACACCTTC.

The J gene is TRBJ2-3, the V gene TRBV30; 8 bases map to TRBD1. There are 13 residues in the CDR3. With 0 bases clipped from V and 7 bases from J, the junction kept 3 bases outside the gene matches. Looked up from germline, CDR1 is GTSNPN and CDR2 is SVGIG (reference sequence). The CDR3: CAWSVGQGYTQYF. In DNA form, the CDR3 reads TGTGCCTGGAGTGTAGGACAGGGATATACGCAGTATTTT.

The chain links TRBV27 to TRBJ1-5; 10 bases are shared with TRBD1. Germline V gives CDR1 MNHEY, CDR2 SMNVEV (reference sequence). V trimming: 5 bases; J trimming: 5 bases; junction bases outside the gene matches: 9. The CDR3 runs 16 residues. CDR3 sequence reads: CASSTTTGGMYQPQHF. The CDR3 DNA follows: TGTGCCAGCAGTACCACGACAGGGGGCATGTATCAGCCCCAGCATTTT.

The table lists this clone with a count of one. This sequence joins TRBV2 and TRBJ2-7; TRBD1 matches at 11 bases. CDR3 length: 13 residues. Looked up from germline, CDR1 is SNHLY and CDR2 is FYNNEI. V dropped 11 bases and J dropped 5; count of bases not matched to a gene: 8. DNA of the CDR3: TGTGCCCGGTGGAGGACAGGGGGCCACGAGCAGTACTTC. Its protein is CARWRTGGHEQYF.

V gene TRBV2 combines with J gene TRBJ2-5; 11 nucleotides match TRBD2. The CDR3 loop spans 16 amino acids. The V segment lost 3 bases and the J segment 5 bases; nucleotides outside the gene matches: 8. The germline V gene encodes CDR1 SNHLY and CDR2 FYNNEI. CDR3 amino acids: CASSDSLAGDGETQYF. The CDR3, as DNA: TGTGCCAGCAGTGACTCACTAGCGGGAGATGGGGAGACCCAGTACTTC.

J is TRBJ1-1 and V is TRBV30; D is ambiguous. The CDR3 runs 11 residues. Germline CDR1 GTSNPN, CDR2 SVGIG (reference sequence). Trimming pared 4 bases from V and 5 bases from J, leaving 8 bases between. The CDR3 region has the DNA TGTGCCTGGACCTCGGGGACTGAAGCTTTCTTT. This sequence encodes CAWTSGTEAFF. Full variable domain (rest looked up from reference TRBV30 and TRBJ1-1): SQTIHQWPATLVQPVGSPLSLECTVEGTSNPNLYWYRQAAGRGLQLLFYSVGIGQISSEVPQNLSASRPQDRQFILSSKKLLLSDSGFYLCAWTSGTEAFFGQGTRLTVV.

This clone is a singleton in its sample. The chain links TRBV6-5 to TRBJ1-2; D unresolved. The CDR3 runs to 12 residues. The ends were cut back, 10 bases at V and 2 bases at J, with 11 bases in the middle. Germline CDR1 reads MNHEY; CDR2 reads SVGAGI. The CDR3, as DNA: TGTGCCATCGCCGACACCAACTATGGCTACACCTTC. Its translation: CAIADTNYGYTF.

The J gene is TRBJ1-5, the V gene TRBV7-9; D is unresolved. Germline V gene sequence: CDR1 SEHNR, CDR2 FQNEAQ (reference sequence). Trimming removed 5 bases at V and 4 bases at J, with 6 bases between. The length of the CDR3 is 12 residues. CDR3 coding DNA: TGTGCCAGCAGCGCCGGGAATCAGCCCCAGCATTTT. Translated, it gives CASSAGNQPQHF.

In nucleotides, the CDR3 is TGTGCCAGTAGTATTGGGAGGGGTGGGCAGCCCCAGCATTTT. Encoded protein: CASSIGRGGQPQHF. The genes are TRBV19 and TRBJ1-5, with D possibly TRBD1 on 5 matching bases. The length of the CDR3 is 14 residues. Deletions cut 3 bases from V and 7 bases from J, with 13 bases between. The germline gives CDR1 LNHDA, CDR2 SQIVND (reference sequence).

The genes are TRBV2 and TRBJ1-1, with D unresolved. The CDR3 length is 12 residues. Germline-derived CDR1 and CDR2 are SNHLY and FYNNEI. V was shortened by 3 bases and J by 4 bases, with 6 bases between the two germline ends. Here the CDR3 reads CASSEQATEAFF. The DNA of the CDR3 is TGTGCCAGCAGTGAGCAGGCCACTGAAGCTTTCTTT.

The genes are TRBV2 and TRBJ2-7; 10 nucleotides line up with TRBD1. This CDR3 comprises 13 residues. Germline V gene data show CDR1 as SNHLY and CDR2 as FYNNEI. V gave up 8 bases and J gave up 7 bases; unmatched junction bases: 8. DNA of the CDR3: TGTGCCAGCCCGCGGACAGGGGGAAGGGAGCAGTACTTC. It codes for CASPRTGGREQYF.

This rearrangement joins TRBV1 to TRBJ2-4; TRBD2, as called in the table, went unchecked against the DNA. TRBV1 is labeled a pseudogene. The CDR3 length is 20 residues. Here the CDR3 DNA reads TGCACCAGCAGCCAGCCCGGTCGGGAGACGGGTGGTGCGGCCAAAAACAGTCAGTACTTC. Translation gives CTSSQPGRETGGAAKNSQYF.

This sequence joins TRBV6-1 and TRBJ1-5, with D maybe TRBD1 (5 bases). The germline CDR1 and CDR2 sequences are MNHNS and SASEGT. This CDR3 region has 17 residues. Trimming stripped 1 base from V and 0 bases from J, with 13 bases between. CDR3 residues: CASSEGRQTYSNQPQHF. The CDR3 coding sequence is TGTGCCAGCAGTGAAGGAAGACAGACATATAGCAATCAGCCCCAGCATTTT.

This CDR3 reads CASSSPGQGLEQYF. The CDR3 DNA reads as TGTGCCAGCAGCTCTCCGGGACAGGGTCTGGAGCAGTACTTC. The chain employs TRBV5-4 and TRBJ2-7; the match to TRBD1 covers 9 bases. CDR3 length: 14 residues. V lost 3 bases to trimming and J lost 7 bases; unmatched junction nucleotides: 8. Germline assignment: CDR1 SGHNT and CDR2 YYREEE (reference sequence).

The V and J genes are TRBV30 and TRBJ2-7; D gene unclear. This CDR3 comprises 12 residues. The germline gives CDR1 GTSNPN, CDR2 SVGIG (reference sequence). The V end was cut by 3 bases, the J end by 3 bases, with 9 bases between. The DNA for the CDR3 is TGTGCCTGGAGGGGCGCTAACTACGAGCAGTACTTC. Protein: CAWRGANYEQYF.

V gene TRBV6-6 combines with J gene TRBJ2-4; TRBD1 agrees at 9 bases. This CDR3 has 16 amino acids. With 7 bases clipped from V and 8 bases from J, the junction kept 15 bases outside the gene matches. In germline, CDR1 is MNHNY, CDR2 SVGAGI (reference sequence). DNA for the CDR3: TGTGCCAGCAAGGACAGGGGAGGGTTCGGCACAGACATTCAGTACTTC. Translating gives CASKDRGGFGTDIQYF.

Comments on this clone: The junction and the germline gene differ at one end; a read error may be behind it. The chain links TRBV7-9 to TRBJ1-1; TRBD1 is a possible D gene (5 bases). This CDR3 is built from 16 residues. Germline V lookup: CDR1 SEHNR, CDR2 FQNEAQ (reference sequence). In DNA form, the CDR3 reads TGTTCCAGCAGCTCGGGTTTAATAGGGAGGGGCACTGAAGCTTTCTTT. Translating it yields CSSSSGLIGRGTEAFF.

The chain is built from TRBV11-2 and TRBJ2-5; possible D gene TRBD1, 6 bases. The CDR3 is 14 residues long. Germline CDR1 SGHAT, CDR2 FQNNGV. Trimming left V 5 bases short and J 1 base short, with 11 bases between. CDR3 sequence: CASSPRDTQETQYF. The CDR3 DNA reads TGTGCCAGCAGCCCCCGGGACACCCAAGAGACCCAGTACTTC. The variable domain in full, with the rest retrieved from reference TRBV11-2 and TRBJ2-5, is EAGVAQSPRYKIIEKRQSVAFWCNPISGHATLYWYQQILGQGPKLLIQFQNNGVVDDSQLPKDRFSAERLKGVDSTLKIQPAKLEDSAVYLCASSPRDTQETQYFGPGTRLLVL.

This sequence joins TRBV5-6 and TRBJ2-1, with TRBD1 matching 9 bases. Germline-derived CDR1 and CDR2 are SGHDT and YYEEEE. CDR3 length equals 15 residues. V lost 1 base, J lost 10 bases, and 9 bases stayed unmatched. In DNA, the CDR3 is TGTGCCAGCAGCTTGTCCGGGACAGGGTGGAACGAGCAGTTCTTC. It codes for CASSLSGTGWNEQFF.

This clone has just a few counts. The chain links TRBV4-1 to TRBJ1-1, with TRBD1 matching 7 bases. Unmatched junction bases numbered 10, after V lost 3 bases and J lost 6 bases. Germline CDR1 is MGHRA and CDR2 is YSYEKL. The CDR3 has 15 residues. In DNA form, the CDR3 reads TGCGCCAGCAGCCAGATAGACAGGGTCGGGCCTGAAGCTTTCTTT. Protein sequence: CASSQIDRVGPEAFF.